This T cell receptor (beta chain) stems from a study of blood T cell repertoires in COVID-19. Study-wide context: Samples came from the United States, Italy and Spain, spanning acute and convalescent COVID-19. Nucleic acid was either cDNA or gDNA, and it came from T cells, B-cell-depleted T cells, or PBMCs.

Original data processing: Reference gene primer amplification yielded estimated nucleated cell counts. Libraries were prepared by immunoSEQ multiplex PCR; TCRdb keeps only in-frame clonotypes and omits some of them. The V and J calls and clone size come from that table; D and trimming were worked out from the DNA. The sample holds roughly 240,000 clones; around 87% are singletons and the top ten take about 3%. Trimming removed 2 bases from V and 7 bases from J; junction bases left unmatched: 8. Germline assignment: CDR1 SGHAT and CDR2 FQNNGV. The CDR3 length is 15 residues. The V gene is TRBV11-2, the J gene TRBJ2-1, with 7 nucleotides matching TRBD2. This TCR came from a young woman who had recovered from COVID-19. Sequencing was performed on peripheral blood. The CDR3 sequence is CASSLLAAQGNEQFF. In nucleotides, the CDR3 is TGTGCCAGCAGCTTACTAGCGGCTCAAGGAAATGAGCAGTTCTTC.